These T cell receptor beta chains were read from a single sample in a study of Ad26.COV2.S vaccination and SARS-CoV-2 variants. Clones were sequenced by immunoSEQ multiplex PCR, and TCRdb holds only the in-frame ones, with some missing. This sample has 250,000 to 300,000 clones; 87% occur once, and the top ten carry over 2.5%. The sample here was peripheral blood, taken in a trial of Ad26.COV2.S vaccine versus placebo. The source is a person aged 18-60 years who received the Ad26.COV2.S COVID-19 vaccine or a placebo. Both conserved end residues are part of each CDR3. The D gene is left open where the match is weak. Clone size is given for some rows only: seen once, a few or many times, or a class if the clone is expanded.

>TRBJ2-3|TRBD1|-|TRBV19
CASRLTGLTDTQYF
TGTGCCAGTAGACTGACAGGGCTCACAGATACGCAGTATTTT
>TRBJ2-7|TRBD2|-|TRBV5-1
CASSLTSGSEQYF
TGCGCCAGCAGCTTGACTAGCGGGAGCGAGCAGTACTTC
>TRBJ2-5|TRBD2|-|TRBV5-1
CASSFGLAGDQETQYF
TGCGCCAGCAGCTTCGGACTAGCGGGGGACCAAGAGACCCAGTACTTC
>TRBJ1-6|-|-|TRBV11-2
CASSLDPNSPLHF
TGTGCCAGCAGCTTAGATCCCAATTCACCCCTCCACTTT
>TRBJ1-1|-|once|TRBV7-8
CASSFLENTEAFF
TGTGCCAGCAGCTTTCTAGAGAACACTGAAGCTTTCTTT
>TRBJ1-4|-|once|TRBV5-1
CASSLEPGGQRLFF
TGCGCCAGCAGCTTGGAGCCTGGGGGACAAAGACTGTTTTTT
>TRBJ1-2|-|-|TRBV10-3
CAIRDRKYGYTF
TGTGCCATCAGGGACAGAAAGTATGGCTACACCTTC
>TRBJ2-7|-|-|TRBV3-1/TRBV3-2
CASSVYRRPPPSEQYF
TGTGCCAGCAGCGTATACAGGAGGCCCCCTCCCTCCGAGCAGTACTTC
>TRBJ2-7|TRBD1|-|TRBV6-4
CASSDPPTGGRCQYEQYF
TGTGCCAGCAGTGACCCTCCGACAGGGGGCCGTTGTCAGTACGAGCAGTACTTC
>TRBJ1-4|TRBD1|once|TRBV7-8
CASSLPGGNEKLFF
TGTGCCAGCAGCTTACCAGGGGGAAATGAAAAACTGTTTTTT
>TRBJ2-3|TRBD2|-|TRBV7-2
CASSAPSGRPHTQYF
TGTGCCAGCAGCGCCCCTAGCGGGAGGCCCCATACGCAGTATTTT
>TRBJ1-4|-|-|TRBV30
CAWRNRAVTNEKLFF
TGTGCCTGGAGGAATAGGGCCGTGACTAATGAAAAACTGTTTTTT
>TRBJ2-1|-|-|TRBV11-3
CASSSPWDPLRANEQFF
TGTGCCAGCAGCTCCCCTTGGGACCCATTAAGGGCCAATGAGCAGTTCTTC
>TRBJ2-7|-|-|TRBV28
CASSSPPPGGYEQYF
TGTGCCAGCAGTTCTCCACCCCCTGGGGGCTACGAGCAGTACTTC
>TRBJ1-2|TRBD1|-|TRBV3-1/TRBV3-2
CASSQVRLPGQTNYGYTF
TGTGCCAGCAGCCAAGTTAGGTTACCGGGACAGACTAACTATGGCTACACCTTC
>TRBJ2-3|TRBD2|-|TRBV2
CASSDYGRAPDTQYF
TGTGCCAGCAGTGACTACGGGAGGGCCCCAGATACGCAGTATTTT
>TRBJ2-1|TRBD2|-|TRBV25-1
CASSALREGEQFF
TGTGCCAGCAGCGCTCTCAGGGAGGGTGAGCAGTTCTTC
>TRBJ2-2|-|-|TRBV29-1
CSAYPGVNTGELFF
TGCAGCGCATACCCCGGGGTGAACACCGGGGAGCTGTTTTTT
>TRBJ1-1|-|-|TRBV7-2
CASSLVYQGTEAFF
TGTGCCAGCAGCTTAGTTTATCAGGGCACTGAAGCTTTCTTT
>TRBJ1-1|-|-|TRBV4-3
CASRGGNTEAFF
TGCGCCAGCAGAGGGGGGAACACTGAAGCTTTCTTT
>TRBJ1-1|-|-|TRBV6-5
CASRFSWGGTEAFF
TGTGCCAGCAGATTTTCGTGGGGAGGCACTGAAGCTTTCTTT
>TRBJ1-5|TRBD1|-|TRBV6-5
CASTGQGSNQPQHF
TGTGCCAGCACGGGACAGGGTAGCAATCAGCCCCAGCATTTT
>TRBJ1-1|TRBD1|once|TRBV9
CASSPRRDRVNTEAFF
TGTGCCAGCAGCCCCCGAAGGGACAGGGTGAACACTGAAGCTTTCTTT
>TRBJ1-2|-|once|TRBV9
CASSAGDGTWSTF
TGTGCCAGCAGCGCGGGGGACGGCACATGGAGCACCTTC
>TRBJ2-7|TRBD1|-|TRBV19
CASSRDRATYEQYF
TGTGCCAGTAGTAGGGACAGGGCCACTTACGAGCAGTACTTC
>TRBJ1-1|-|-|TRBV30
CAWDQRGTEAFF
TGTGCCTGGGACCAAAGAGGGACTGAAGCTTTCTTT
>TRBJ2-7|TRBD1|-|TRBV10-1
CASSDIGTGEDEQYF
TGCGCCAGCAGTGATATCGGGACAGGGGAGGACGAGCAGTACTTC
>TRBJ2-2|-|-|TRBV5-6
CASSLAGVNTGELFF
TGTGCCAGCAGCTTGGCCGGGGTGAACACCGGGGAGCTGTTTTTT
>TRBJ2-7|-|few|TRBV4-1
CASSQGLVGSYEQYF
TGCGCCAGCAGCCAAGGTCTGGTAGGCTCCTACGAGCAGTACTTC
>TRBJ1-1|-|-|TRBV19
CASSIKRTMNTEAFF
TGTGCCAGTAGTATCAAGAGAACTATGAACACTGAAGCTTTCTTT
>TRBJ2-5|TRBD1|-|TRBV7-2
CASSYRGTGETQYF
TGTGCCAGCAGCTACAGGGGAACTGGGGAGACCCAGTACTTC
>TRBJ2-1|-|-|TRBV11-2
CASSLRGSGTTYNEQFF
TGTGCCAGCAGCTTAAGGGGTAGCGGAACCACCTACAATGAGCAGTTCTTC
>TRBJ1-6|TRBD1|-|TRBV6-6
CASSRDDRGSPLHF
TGTGCCAGCAGTCGGGACGACAGGGGTTCACCCCTCCACTTT
>TRBJ1-1|-|-|TRBV10-2
CASSVRGARSAEAFF
TGCGCCAGCAGTGTCCGGGGGGCGCGATCGGCTGAAGCTTTCTTT
>TRBJ2-7|-|-|TRBV5-1
CASSADPSSYEQYF
TGCGCCAGCAGCGCGGACCCTTCTTCCTACGAGCAGTACTTC
>TRBJ2-2|TRBD1|-|TRBV7-9
CASSTAGTGNTGELFF
TGTGCCAGCAGCACGGCCGGGACAGGGAACACCGGGGAGCTGTTTTTT
>TRBJ2-1|-|-|TRBV5-1
CASRRGMDNEQFF
TGCGCCAGCAGAAGAGGTATGGACAATGAGCAGTTCTTC
>TRBJ1-4|-|-|TRBV11-2
CASSLASGTAYF
TGTGCCAGCAGCTTAGCCTCCGGGACGGCATATTTT
>TRBJ2-3|-|-|TRBV4-2
CASSQEWTLTDTQYF
TGTGCCAGCAGCCAAGAATGGACTCTCACAGATACGCAGTATTTT
>TRBJ1-5|-|-|TRBV2
CASSVWGQGSSNQPQHF
TGTGCCAGCAGTGTGTGGGGGCAGGGGTCCAGCAATCAGCCCCAGCATTTT
>TRBJ2-7|TRBD2|-|TRBV11-2
CASSLDLQGLAGFEQYF
TGTGCCAGCAGCTTAGATCTACAGGGACTAGCGGGATTCGAGCAGTACTTC
>TRBJ2-6|TRBD1|-|TRBV7-2
CASSQGQGKANVLTF
TGTGCCAGCAGCCAAGGACAGGGAAAGGCCAACGTCCTGACTTTC
>TRBJ1-2|-|-|TRBV19
CASRTDYGYTF
TGTGCCAGTAGGACAGACTATGGCTACACCTTC
>TRBJ2-1|TRBD1|-|TRBV6-5
CASSPGTGWNEQFF
TGTGCCAGCAGTCCCGGGACAGGGTGGAATGAGCAGTTCTTC
>TRBJ1-1|-|once|TRBV28
CASSLKPHFWGGTEAFF
TGTGCCAGCAGTTTAAAACCCCACTTTTGGGGGGGGACTGAAGCTTTCTTT
>TRBJ1-3|-|-|TRBV7-9
CASSFYRPGGNTIYF
TGTGCCAGCAGCTTCTACCGACCGGGTGGAAACACCATATATTTT
>TRBJ1-5|TRBD1|-|TRBV23-1
CASSQPDRDQPQHF
TGCGCCAGCAGTCAACCCGACAGGGATCAGCCCCAGCATTTT
>TRBJ1-6|-|few|TRBV27
CASSLLGRGTPLHF
TGTGCCAGCAGTTTATTAGGCAGGGGTACACCCCTCCACTTT
>TRBJ2-1|TRBD1|once|TRBV14
CASSQFQGAQNEQFF
TGTGCCAGCAGCCAATTCCAGGGGGCTCAAAATGAGCAGTTCTTC
>TRBJ1-5|TRBD1|-|TRBV6-5
CASTWDSEVQPQHF
TGTGCCAGCACCTGGGACAGCGAGGTTCAGCCCCAGCATTTT
>TRBJ2-3|TRBD1|-|TRBV2
CASRYRGADTQYF
TGTGCCAGCAGGTACAGGGGTGCAGATACGCAGTATTTT
>TRBJ2-7|TRBD1|-|TRBV2
CASSEQGAPPGEQYF
TGTGCCAGCAGTGAACAGGGGGCCCCCCCGGGCGAGCAGTACTTC
>TRBJ1-4|TRBD1|-|TRBV3-1/TRBV3-2
CASSQAEGATTNEKLFF
TGTGCCAGCAGCCAAGCTGAGGGGGCGACGACTAATGAAAAACTGTTTTTT